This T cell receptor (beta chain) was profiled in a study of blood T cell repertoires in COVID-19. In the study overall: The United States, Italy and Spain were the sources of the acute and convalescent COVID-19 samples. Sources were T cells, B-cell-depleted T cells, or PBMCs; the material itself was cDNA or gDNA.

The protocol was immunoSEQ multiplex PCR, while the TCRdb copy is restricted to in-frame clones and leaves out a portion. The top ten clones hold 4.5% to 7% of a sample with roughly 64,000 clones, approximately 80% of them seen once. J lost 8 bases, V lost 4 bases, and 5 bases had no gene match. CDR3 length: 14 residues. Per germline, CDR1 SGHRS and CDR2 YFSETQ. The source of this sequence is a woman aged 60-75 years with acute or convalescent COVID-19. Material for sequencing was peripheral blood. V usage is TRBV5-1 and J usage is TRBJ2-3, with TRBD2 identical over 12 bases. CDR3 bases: TGCGCCAGCAGCCAGACTAGCGGGGGTGGTACGCAGTATTTT. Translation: CASSQTSGGGTQYF.